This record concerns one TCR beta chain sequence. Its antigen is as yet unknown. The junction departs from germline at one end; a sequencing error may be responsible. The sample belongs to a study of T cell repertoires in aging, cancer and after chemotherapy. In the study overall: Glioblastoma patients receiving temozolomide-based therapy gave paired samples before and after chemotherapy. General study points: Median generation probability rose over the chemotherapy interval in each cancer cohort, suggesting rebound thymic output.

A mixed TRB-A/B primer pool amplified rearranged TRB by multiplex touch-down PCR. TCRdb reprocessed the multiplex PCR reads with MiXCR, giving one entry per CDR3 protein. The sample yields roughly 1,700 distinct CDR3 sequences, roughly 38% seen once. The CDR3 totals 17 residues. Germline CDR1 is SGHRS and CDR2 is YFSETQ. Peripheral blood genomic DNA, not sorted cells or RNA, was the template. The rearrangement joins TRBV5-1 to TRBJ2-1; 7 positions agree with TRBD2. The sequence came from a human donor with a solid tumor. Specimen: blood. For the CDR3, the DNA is TGTGCCAGAAGCTCGTCCGAGTTAACTAGCGCATACAATAAGCAGTTCTTC. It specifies CARSSSELTSAYNKQFF.